These T cell receptor beta chains were read from a single sample in a study of T cell responses to AZD1222 COVID-19 vaccine. Produced via immunoSEQ multiplex PCR; TCRdb's table is partial and in-frame only. This sample has over 100,000 clones; 70% to 90% occur once, and the top ten carry 7.5% to 9.5%. Sample: peripheral blood, taken on day 0 of AZD1222 vaccination. These receptors were taken from an adult in good health. Each CDR3 is given with its conserved first and last residue. A D gene is named only where the DNA matches it firmly. The size of a clone is reported for some rows only, either as once, few or many, or as a class for expanded clones.

d_call,v_call,clone_size,j_call,cdr3_aa,cdr3_nt
.,TRBV28,.,TRBJ1-2,CASNLYYGYTF,TGTGCCAGCAACCTTTATTATGGCTACACCTTC
.,TRBV6-2/TRBV6-3,.,TRBJ2-7,CASSYSGTTYYEQYF,TGTGCCAGCAGTTACTCCGGGACAACTTACTACGAGCAGTACTTC
.,TRBV18,.,TRBJ1-1,CASSLRDPTEAFF,TGTGCCAGCTCACTCAGGGACCCCACTGAAGCTTTCTTT
.,TRBV3-1/TRBV3-2,.,TRBJ1-2,CASSQDLGKPGNYGYTF,TGTGCCAGCAGCCAAGATTTGGGGAAGCCGGGTAACTATGGCTACACCTTC
.,TRBV6-4,once,TRBJ2-3,CASSSSGVRTDTQYF,TGTGCCAGCAGTTCATCGGGTGTCCGCACAGATACGCAGTATTTT
.,TRBV12-1,.,TRBJ1-6,CASSFSQGRGQRSYNSPLHF,TGTGCCAGCAGCTTTAGCCAGGGTCGGGGACAGCGCTCCTATAATTCACCCCTCCACTTT
TRBD2,TRBV29-1,once,TRBJ2-7,CSVARLARSQWEQYF,TGCAGCGTTGCTAGACTAGCCCGATCCCAGTGGGAGCAGTACTTC
TRBD1,TRBV5-1,.,TRBJ2-7,CASSLTTGSYEQYF,TGCGCCAGCAGCTTGACGACAGGGTCATACGAGCAGTACTTC
TRBD1,TRBV7-2,.,TRBJ1-3,CASSRTGDSSGNTIYF,TGTGCCAGCAGCCGGACAGGGGATTCTTCTGGAAACACCATATATTTT
TRBD2,TRBV7-7,.,TRBJ2-1,CASSLSGGSYNEQFF,TGTGCTAGCAGCCTGAGCGGGGGTTCCTACAATGAGCAGTTCTTC
TRBD1,TRBV5-6,.,TRBJ2-7,CASSRLGQEEQYF,TGTGCCAGCAGCCGCTTAGGACAGGAGGAGCAGTACTTC
.,TRBV13,.,TRBJ2-7,CASSTRSLGNYEQYF,TGTGCCAGCAGCACAAGGAGCCTAGGGAATTACGAGCAGTACTTC
.,TRBV18,.,TRBJ1-6,CASSPVVFRGQENSPLHF,TGTGCCAGCTCACCAGTCGTCTTCAGGGGACAAGAGAATTCACCCCTCCACTTT
.,TRBV7-9,few,TRBJ1-1,CASSLMGRTTEAFF,TGTGCCAGCAGCTTGATGGGACGGACCACTGAAGCTTTCTTT
.,TRBV6-5,.,TRBJ1-5,CASSRAGSNQPQHF,TGTGCCAGCAGTCGTGCGGGGAGCAATCAGCCCCAGCATTTT
.,TRBV7-8,.,TRBJ1-3,CASSLSISGNTIYF,TGTGCCAGCAGCTTAAGCATTTCTGGAAACACCATATATTTT
.,TRBV6-5,.,TRBJ2-2,CASSYSKGTDTGELFF,TGTGCCAGCAGTTACTCGAAAGGGACGGACACCGGGGAGCTGTTTTTT
TRBD1,TRBV5-1,.,TRBJ1-4,CASGAQGATNEKLFF,TGCGCCAGCGGGGCTCAGGGGGCAACTAATGAAAAACTGTTTTTT
.,TRBV24-1,few,TRBJ2-3,CATNRRGFSTDTQYF,TGTGCCACCAATCGCCGGGGCTTCAGCACAGATACGCAGTATTTT
TRBD1,TRBV28,.,TRBJ1-1,CASSTYRGTGEAFF,TGTGCCAGCAGTACTTATCGCGGGACAGGAGAAGCTTTCTTT
.,TRBV5-6,.,TRBJ2-2,CASSLGQGGGTGELFF,TGTGCCAGCAGCTTGGGACAGGGAGGGGGCACCGGGGAGCTGTTTTTT
.,TRBV18,.,TRBJ1-5,CASSPPGERANQPQHF,TGTGCCAGCTCACCACCGGGAGAGAGGGCTAATCAGCCCCAGCATTTT
TRBD1,TRBV28,.,TRBJ1-1,CASSTVDRAEAFF,TGTGCCAGCAGCACCGTGGACAGGGCTGAAGCTTTCTTT
.,TRBV3-1/TRBV3-2,.,TRBJ1-4,CASSQGRTEKLFF,TGTGCCAGCAGCCAAGGCAGGACTGAAAAACTGTTTTTT
.,TRBV2,.,TRBJ2-1,CASSEIRSHNEQFF,TGTGCCAGCAGTGAAATTAGAAGCCACAATGAGCAGTTCTTC
.,TRBV7-8,.,TRBJ2-1,CASSPMVIGSYNEQFF,TGTGCCAGCAGCCCAATGGTAATAGGCTCCTACAATGAGCAGTTCTTC
TRBD1,TRBV6-6,.,TRBJ1-1,CASSPRDRGLPEAFF,TGTGCCAGCAGCCCTAGGGACAGGGGGCTTCCTGAAGCTTTCTTT
TRBD1,TRBV5-1,few,TRBJ1-4,CASSPGQGPRGEKLFF,TGCGCCAGCAGCCCGGGACAGGGGCCCCGGGGTGAAAAACTGTTTTTT
.,TRBV6-1,.,TRBJ2-1,CASSERSDYNEQFF,TGTGCCAGCAGTGAAAGGTCAGACTACAATGAGCAGTTCTTC
.,TRBV9,.,TRBJ1-2,CASSARTVTYPFGGYTF,TGTGCCAGCAGCGCGAGGACAGTCACCTATCCCTTCGGGGGCTACACCTTC
.,TRBV18,.,TRBJ1-1,CASSPAGLNTEAFF,TGTGCCAGCTCACCAGCCGGTTTGAACACTGAAGCTTTCTTT
.,TRBV11-2,few,TRBJ1-3,CASSLSLSGNTIYF,TGTGCCAGCAGCTTATCCCTCTCTGGAAACACCATATATTTT
.,TRBV7-9,.,TRBJ1-6,CASSPTRGGSPLHF,TGTGCCAGCAGCCCAACTCGAGGGGGATCACCCCTCCACTTT
.,TRBV28,.,TRBJ1-2,CASSSLLTGGFGYTF,TGTGCCAGCAGTTCCCTCCTTACGGGGGGGTTTGGCTACACCTTC
TRBD2,TRBV12-3/TRBV12-4,.,TRBJ2-1,CASSSGGGQFF,TGTGCCAGCAGCAGCGGGGGCGGGCAGTTCTTC
TRBD1,TRBV7-2,.,TRBJ1-3,CASSPQDRGFSGNTIYF,TGTGCCAGCAGCCCGCAAGACAGGGGTTTCTCTGGAAACACCATATATTTT
.,TRBV30,.,TRBJ1-1,CAWTGRAEAFF,TGTGCCTGGACAGGCAGGGCTGAAGCTTTCTTT
.,TRBV19,.,TRBJ1-1,CASRATVRGDTEAFF,TGTGCCAGTAGAGCAACGGTCCGGGGGGACACTGAAGCTTTCTTT
.,TRBV9,once,TRBJ1-1,CASSVGPQNAEAFF,TGTGCCAGCAGCGTAGGCCCTCAGAACGCTGAAGCTTTCTTT
.,TRBV28,.,TRBJ1-2,CASSFVGVPRYGYTF,TGTGCCAGCAGTTTTGTTGGGGTCCCCCGGTATGGCTACACCTTC
.,TRBV30,.,TRBJ2-7,CAWGLGVEQYF,TGTGCCTGGGGGCTTGGGGTCGAGCAGTACTTC
.,TRBV27,.,TRBJ1-2,CASSPQRGRGYGYTF,TGTGCCAGCAGTCCACAAAGGGGCCGGGGCTATGGCTACACCTTC
.,TRBV11-3,.,TRBJ2-3,CASSPAFGQLTDTQYF,TGTGCCAGCAGCCCGGCCTTTGGACAGCTCACAGATACGCAGTATTTT
.,TRBV7-6,.,TRBJ1-3,CASSVEAEGSSGNTIYF,TGTGCCAGCAGCGTGGAGGCGGAGGGGTCCTCTGGAAACACCATATATTTT
TRBD1,TRBV18,.,TRBJ1-3,CASSPRQGALGNTIYF,TGTGCCAGCTCACCTAGACAGGGGGCTCTAGGAAACACCATATATTTT
.,TRBV27,.,TRBJ2-2,CASTVPQSGELFF,TGTGCCAGCACGGTCCCGCAGTCCGGGGAGCTGTTTTTT
.,TRBV15,.,TRBJ2-7,CATSRPLEGTEQYF,TGTGCCACCAGCAGACCCTTAGAGGGGACCGAGCAGTACTTC
TRBD1,TRBV2,.,TRBJ1-5,CASRSGQGDNQPQHF,TGTGCCAGCAGGTCGGGACAGGGGGACAATCAGCCCCAGCATTTT
.,TRBV27,.,TRBJ1-5,CASSLFRQANQPQHF,TGTGCCAGCAGTTTATTCAGACAGGCCAATCAGCCCCAGCATTTT
TRBD1,TRBV7-2,.,TRBJ2-1,CASSLGTGVRNEQFF,TGTGCCAGCAGCTTAGGGACAGGGGTGAGAAATGAGCAGTTCTTC